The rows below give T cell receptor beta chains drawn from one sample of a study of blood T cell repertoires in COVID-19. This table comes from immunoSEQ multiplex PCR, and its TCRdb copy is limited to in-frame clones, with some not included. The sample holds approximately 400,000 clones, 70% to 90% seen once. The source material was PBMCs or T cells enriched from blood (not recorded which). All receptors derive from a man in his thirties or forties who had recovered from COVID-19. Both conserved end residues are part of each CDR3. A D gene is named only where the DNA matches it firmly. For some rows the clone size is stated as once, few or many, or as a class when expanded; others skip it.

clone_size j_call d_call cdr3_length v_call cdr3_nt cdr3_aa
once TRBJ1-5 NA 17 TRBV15 TGTGCCACCGAACTGGGGCAGGGAGGTGTGCCATATCAGCCCCAGCATTTT CATELGQGGVPYQPQHF
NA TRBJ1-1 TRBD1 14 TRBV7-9 TGTGCCAGCAGCTTACTAGGGGGCCCCACTGAAGCTTTCTTT CASSLLGGPTEAFF
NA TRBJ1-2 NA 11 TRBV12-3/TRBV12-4 TGTGCCAGCAGTCGAGAGAGCCGCTACACCTTC CASSRESRYTF
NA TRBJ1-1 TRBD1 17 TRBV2 TGTGCCAGCAGTGAAGGGCCAGGGGGACCCCTGAACACTGAAGCTTTCTTT CASSEGPGGPLNTEAFF
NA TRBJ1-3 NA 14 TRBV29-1 TGCAGCGTTGTAGAGGGCTACTCTGGAAACACCATATATTTT CSVVEGYSGNTIYF
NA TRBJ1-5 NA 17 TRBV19 TGTGCCAGTAGTCCCCCAGTGGGGCGCCACCTTAATCAGCCCCAGCATTTT CASSPPVGRHLNQPQHF
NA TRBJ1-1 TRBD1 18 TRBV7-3 TGTGCCAGCAGCTTAAAAAAGGGACAGGGGATGTTGAACACTGAAGCTTTCTTT CASSLKKGQGMLNTEAFF
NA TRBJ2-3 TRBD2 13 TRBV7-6 TGTGCCAGCAGTAGCGGGGAGGGAGGTACGCAGTATTTT CASSSGEGGTQYF
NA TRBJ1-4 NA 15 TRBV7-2 TGTGCCAGCAGAACGAGCCTTGCAACTAATGAAAAACTGTTTTTT CASRTSLATNEKLFF
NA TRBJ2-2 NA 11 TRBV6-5 TGTGCCAGCATCGGGGCCGGGGAGCTGTTTTTT CASIGAGELFF
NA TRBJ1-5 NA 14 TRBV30 TGTGCCTGGAGCCTCGAGGCGGGCCATCAGCCCCAGCATTTT CAWSLEAGHQPQHF
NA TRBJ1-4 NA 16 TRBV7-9 TGTGCCAGCAGCTTAGCGCTTGTGGGGCAGGGGGAAAAACTGTTTTTT CASSLALVGQGEKLFF
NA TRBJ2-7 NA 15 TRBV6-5 TGTGCCAGCAACTCGGACGGAGGGAGCTCCTACGAGCAGTACTTC CASNSDGGSSYEQYF
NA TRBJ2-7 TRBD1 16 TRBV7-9 TGTGCCAGCAGCCGACCGACAGGGCTTTACTCGGGAGAGCAGTACTTC CASSRPTGLYSGEQYF
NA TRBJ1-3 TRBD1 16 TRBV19 TGTGCCAGTAGTTTAGGACAGGCCAGATTCGGAAACACCATATATTTT CASSLGQARFGNTIYF
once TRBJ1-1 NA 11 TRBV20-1 TGCAGTGCTAGTGACGGCGGGGGGGCTTTCTTT CSASDGGGAFF
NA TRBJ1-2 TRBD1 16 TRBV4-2 TGTGCCAGCAGCCACCCCGGACAGGTGGGAAACTATGGCTACACCTTC CASSHPGQVGNYGYTF
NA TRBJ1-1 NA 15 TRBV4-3 TGCGCCAGCAGCCAAGATATCGCGGGGAACACTGAAGCTTTCTTT CASSQDIAGNTEAFF
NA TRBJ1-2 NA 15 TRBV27 TGTGCCAGCAGTTTAAAAAGGTGGCAGGGTGGTGGCTACACCTTC CASSLKRWQGGGYTF
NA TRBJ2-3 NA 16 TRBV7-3 TGTGCCAGCAGCTCCCTGGGCAGGGTTGGTGAGGATACGCAGTATTTT CASSSLGRVGEDTQYF
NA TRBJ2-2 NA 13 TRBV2 TGTGCCAGCAGTGTATTGGCCAACGGGGAGCTGTTTTTT CASSVLANGELFF
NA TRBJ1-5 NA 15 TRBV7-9 TGTGCCAGCAGCTTAGGCGGCTATAGCAATCAGCCCCAGCATTTT CASSLGGYSNQPQHF
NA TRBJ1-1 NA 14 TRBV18 TGTGCCAGCTCACCCTCAAGTACTACCACTGAAGCTTTCTTT CASSPSSTTTEAFF
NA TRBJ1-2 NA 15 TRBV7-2 TGTGCCAGCAGCTCCGCACAGGAGAATTACTATGGCTACACCTTC CASSSAQENYYGYTF
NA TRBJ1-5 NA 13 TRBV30 TGTGCCTGGAGTACGCGGGAAAATCAGCCCCAGCATTTT CAWSTRENQPQHF
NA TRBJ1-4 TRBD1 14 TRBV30 TGTGCCTGGAGTCCGACAGGGGCTTTAGGAAAACTGTTTTTT CAWSPTGALGKLFF
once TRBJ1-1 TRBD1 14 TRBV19 TGTGCCAGTAGTTCACAGGGGGCGGGCACTGAAGCTTTCTTT CASSSQGAGTEAFF
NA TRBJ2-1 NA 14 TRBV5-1 TGCGCCAGCAGCTTACAGGCAGCCAACAATGAGCAGTTCTTC CASSLQAANNEQFF
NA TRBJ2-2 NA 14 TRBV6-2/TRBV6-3 TGTGCCAGCAGTTACAGACAGCACACCGGGGAGCTGTTTTTT CASSYRQHTGELFF
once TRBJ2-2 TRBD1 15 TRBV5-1 TGCGCCAGCAGCGGGGGACAGGGGACGAGCGGGGAGCTGTTTTTT CASSGGQGTSGELFF
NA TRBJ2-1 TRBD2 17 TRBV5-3 TGTGCCAGAAGCTCCGCTAGCGGGGGCAAGCATAACAATGAGCAGTTCTTC CARSSASGGKHNNEQFF
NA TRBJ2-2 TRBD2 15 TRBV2 TGTGCCAGCAGTGGGGGGAGGGCACACACCGGGGAGCTGTTTTTT CASSGGRAHTGELFF
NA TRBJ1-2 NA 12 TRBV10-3 TGTGCCATCAGTGAGCACAGCTATGGCTACACCTTC CAISEHSYGYTF